This TCR beta chain appears in the sequencing data of a study of control samples from healthy donors and cancer patients. This CDR3 has 16 residues. Between the trimmed V and J ends, which lost 0 bases and 6 bases, there was a span of 17 bases. The V gene's germline CDR1 is SGHVS and CDR2 FQNEAQ. TCRdb's table, derived via immunoSEQ multiplex PCR, lists solely in-frame clones and lacks some. The sample includes about 80,000 clones, roughly 86% seen only once; the top ten take 4.5% to 7%. The rearrangement links TRBV7-8 to TRBJ1-2; D possibly corresponds to TRBD1 (6 bases). This clonotype was sampled from a man in his fifties or sixties in good health. The sample comprised blood. The CDR3 is CASSLAGHRDGNGYTF. The CDR3 DNA is TGTGCCAGCAGCTTAGCGGGGCACAGGGACGGGAATGGCTACACCTTC.